The 11 T cell receptor beta chains in this list originate from one sample, sequenced in a study of identical twins. Using its own MiXCR run on the 5' RACE reads, TCRdb lists one record per CDR3 protein. The sample lists 460,000 or so distinct CDR3 sequences; approximately 15% were seen once. This sample also appeared in a second study, on yellow fever vaccine responses in identical twins.

Material for sequencing was CD4+ T cells sorted from blood. Every receptor here comes from a woman aged 18-29 years in good health.

This clonotype came up a few times. The J gene is TRBJ2-4, the V gene TRBV7-8; D possibly corresponds to TRBD1 (5 bases). CDR1 and CDR2 (germline): SGHVS, FQNEAQ. V was cut by 5 bases and J by 3 bases, with 8 bases left in between. The CDR3 consists of 13 residues. CDR3 in DNA: TGTGCCAGCAGCCCCAGGGTCAAAAACATTCAGTACTTC. Its translation is CASSPRVKNIQYF.

The table lists this clonotype with a few counts. The V and J genes are TRBV28 and TRBJ2-5; 7 positions match TRBD1. J gave up 2 bases and V 5 bases, and 8 bases lay outside the gene matches. CDR1 MDHEN and CDR2 SYDVKM come from the germline V gene. The CDR3 has 15 residues. DNA of the CDR3: TGTGCCAGCAGTACACGGGGACAGCGACAAGAGACCCAGTACTTC. The encoded protein is CASSTRGQRQETQYF. The entire variable domain, with the rest obtained from reference TRBV28 and TRBJ2-5, is as follows: DVKVTQSSRYLVKRTGEKVFLECVQDMDHENMFWYRQDPGLGLRLIYFSYDVKMKEKGDIPEGYSVSREKKERFSLILESASTNQTSMYLCASSTRGQRQETQYFGPGTRLLVL.

The chain joins TRBV3-1 to TRBJ2-7, with D possibly matching TRBD2 (5 bases). Trimming removed 5 bases at V and 0 bases at J, with 14 bases between. This CDR3 region has 15 residues. Looked up from germline, CDR1 is LGHDT and CDR2 is YNNKEL (reference sequence). CDR3 loop: CASSTPRTSSYEQYF. DNA of the CDR3: TGTGCCAGCAGCACCCCACGGACTTCCTCCTACGAGCAGTACTTC.

The sample holds a few counts of this clonotype. The genes are TRBV2 and TRBJ2-3; TRBD1 matches at 12 bases. The junction had 7 bases not matched to a gene; V was cut back by 4 bases and J by 8 bases. The CDR3 has 15 amino acids. Germline V gene sequence: CDR1 SNHLY, CDR2 FYNNEI. The CDR3 reads CASSGRDRGPATQYF. CDR3 nucleotide sequence: TGTGCCAGCAGTGGCCGGGACAGGGGGCCTGCTACGCAGTATTTT.

The chain links TRBV18 to TRBJ2-7, with TRBD1 matching 8 bases. This CDR3 spans 14 amino acids. V shed 3 bases, J shed 9 bases, and the junction held 10 bases outside the gene matches. The germline V gene encodes CDR1 KGHSH and CDR2 LQKENI. CDR3 sequence (DNA): TGTGCCAGCTCACCCCCCGGGACACAGGGGGGGCAGTACTTC. Its translation is CASSPPGTQGGQYF.

The chain uses TRBV6-5 and TRBJ1-6, with D unresolved. Germline V gives CDR1 MNHEY, CDR2 SVGAGI. The CDR3 covers 12 residues. V lost 8 bases to trimming and J lost 6 bases, with 8 bases between them. Here the CDR3 DNA reads TGTGCCAGCGGATCACTTAATTCACCCCTCCACTTT. Translated, it gives CASGSLNSPLHF.

This clonotype has a handful of counts. The chain uses TRBV20-1 and TRBJ2-3; 9 bases map to TRBD1. CDR1 and CDR2 from the germline V gene are DFQATT and SNEGSKA (reference sequence). V shed 5 bases and J 5 bases; nucleotides not matched to a gene: 8. The CDR3 has 14 amino acids. DNA of the CDR3: TGCAGTGCTTACAGGGGGACAGGGATAGATACGCAGTATTTT. Translated: CSAYRGTGIDTQYF.

The chain has TRBV5-1 and TRBJ2-7, with 9 bases fitting TRBD2. Germline-derived CDR1 and CDR2 are SGHRS and YFSETQ. J lost 2 bases, V lost 4 bases, and 10 bases had no gene match. The CDR3 has 16 amino acids. CDR3 in DNA: TGCGCCAGCAGCCCACATCTAGCGGGACAGACCTACGAGCAGTACTTC. It specifies CASSPHLAGQTYEQYF. Drawing the rest from reference TRBV5-1 and TRBJ2-7, the complete variable domain is KAGVTQTPRYLIKTRGQQVTLSCSPISGHRSVSWYQQTPGQGLQFLFEYFSETQRNKGNFPGRFSGRQFSNSRSEMNVSTLELGDSALYLCASSPHLAGQTYEQYFGPGTRLTVT.

This clonotype has more than one count but fewer than ten. This chain links TRBV30 with TRBJ2-2; tentative D call: TRBD2 (6 bases). This CDR3 is 14 amino acids long. Germline V gives CDR1 GTSNPN, CDR2 SVGIG (reference sequence). The V end was cut by 0 bases, the J end by 5 bases, with 10 bases between. The CDR3 reads CAWSVVGGTGELFF. CDR3 nucleotides: TGTGCCTGGAGTGTAGTGGGGGGAACCGGGGAGCTGTTTTTT.

The gene calls are TRBV5-1 and TRBJ2-1; D might be TRBD2 (6 bases). CDR3 length equals 14 residues. Per germline, CDR1 SGHRS and CDR2 YFSETQ. Trimming removed 5 bases at V and 2 bases at J, with 11 bases between. The CDR3 here is CASRLGGTYNEQFF. For the CDR3, the DNA is TGCGCCAGCAGGCTGGGGGGTACCTACAATGAGCAGTTCTTC.

In its sample, this clonotype was seen many times. The V call is TRBV7-3, the J call TRBJ2-7, with 7 nucleotides matching TRBD1. This CDR3 spans 13 amino acids. Germline V CDR1 and CDR2: SGHTA, FQGTGA. Trimming cost V 3 bases and J 6 bases; bases outside gene matches: 5. This CDR3 reads CASSFRQGSEQYF. CDR3 coding DNA: TGTGCCAGCAGCTTCCGACAGGGATCCGAGCAGTACTTC.